The 19 T cell receptor beta chains listed next were all sequenced from one sample in a study of shared clonotypes between healthy human individuals. TCRdb's table, derived via immunoSEQ multiplex PCR, lists solely in-frame clones and lacks some. This sample carries 450,000 to 500,000 clones, around 80% of them seen once, and the ten largest clones take 9.5% to 15%. Sequenced input: PBMCs. The receptors were gathered from a woman aged 40 to 50 in good health. Some clones in this sample may be carry-over from other donors' samples.

The chain employs TRBV9 and TRBJ2-7; 9 bases are a match to TRBD1. The junction had 4 bases not matched to a gene; V was cut back by 0 bases and J by 6 bases. This CDR3 contains 14 residues. Germline V gene sequence: CDR1 SGDLS, CDR2 YYNGEE. In DNA form, the CDR3 reads TGTGCCAGCAGCGTAGAGGGACAGGGTGGCGAGCAGTACTTC. It is translated as CASSVEGQGGEQYF.

The CDR3 nucleotides are TGTGCCTGGAGGCCGGGACTAGCGGACAATGAGCAGTTCTTC. It is translated as CAWRPGLADNEQFF. The chain is built from TRBV30 and TRBJ2-1, with 11 positions matching TRBD2. The CDR3 covers 14 residues. V gave up 3 bases and J gave up 5 bases; unmatched junction bases: 3. CDR1 GTSNPN and CDR2 SVGIG come from the germline V gene (reference sequence).

The CDR3: CASKATEVPGELFF. The CDR3 DNA sequence: TGTGCCAGCAAGGCGACAGAGGTCCCCGGGGAGCTGTTTTTT. V and J are TRBV2 and TRBJ2-2, with D perhaps matching TRBD1 (5 bases). There are 14 residues in the CDR3. V lost 7 bases and J 6 bases, leaving 15 bases between the germline ends. Germline V gene lookup returns CDR1 SNHLY and CDR2 FYNNEI.

This chain links TRBV4-2 with TRBJ1-4; D possibly corresponds to TRBD1 (5 bases). Trimming removed 1 base from V and 9 bases from J, with 15 bases in between. Germline V gives CDR1 LGHNA, CDR2 YNFKEQ. The CDR3 has 15 amino acids. The CDR3 DNA reads as TGTGCCAGCAGCCAAGGGTCTTTAGACAGCCAAAAACTGTTTTTT. It specifies CASSQGSLDSQKLFF.

V gene TRBV6-1 combines with J gene TRBJ1-5; D gene uncertain. The V end was cut by 6 bases, the J end by 6 bases, with 9 bases between. This CDR3 comprises 12 residues. CDR1 is MNHNS, CDR2 SASEGT, per germline. The CDR3 region has the DNA TGTGCCAGCAGGAGCAGCCTTCAGCCCCAGCATTTT. This translates into CASRSSLQPQHF.

The CDR3: CASSQPGTDTGELFF. The CDR3 DNA reads TGCGCCAGCAGCCAGCCCGGGACAGACACCGGGGAGCTGTTTTTT. The genes are TRBV4-3 and TRBJ2-2, with 7 nucleotides matching TRBD1. Germline lookup yields CDR1 LGHNA and CDR2 YSLEER. This CDR3 comprises 15 residues. The junction had 4 bases not matched to a gene; V was cut back by 3 bases and J by 3 bases.

CDR3 protein: CASSRRLGRPPRGEQFF. The DNA for the CDR3 is TGTGCCAGCAGTCGGAGATTAGGGAGGCCGCCGCGTGGTGAGCAGTTCTTC. This chain joins TRBV28 and TRBJ2-1; the D gene is possibly TRBD2 (6 bases). In germline, CDR1 is MDHEN, CDR2 SYDVKM. Deletions cut 5 bases from V and 9 bases from J, with 26 bases between. CDR3 length: 17 residues.

The rearrangement uses TRBV7-3 and TRBJ2-2, with 9 bases fitting TRBD1. The germline gives CDR1 SGHTA, CDR2 FQGTGA. The CDR3 runs to 15 residues. Unmatched junction bases numbered 5, after V lost 4 bases and J lost 5 bases. The CDR3 sequence is CASSSQGARTGELFF. The CDR3 DNA follows: TGTGCCAGCAGCTCACAGGGGGCGAGAACCGGGGAGCTGTTTTTT.

As to this clone: Compared with germline, one end of the junction differs, possibly owing to a read error. V usage is TRBV30 and J usage is TRBJ1-2; D gene uncertain. Germline loops: CDR1 GTSNPN, CDR2 SVGIG (reference sequence). There are 14 residues in the CDR3. The CDR3 DNA follows: TGTGCCTGGAGTACCGGACGGCTTAACTATGGCCACACCTTC. Amino acids: CAWSTGRLNYGHTF.

This clone was recorded at least ten times. This chain links TRBV6-4 with TRBJ2-6; tentatively, D is TRBD1 (5 bases). The germline gives CDR1 MRHNA, CDR2 SNTAGT. The CDR3 loop spans 15 amino acids. Trimming stripped 2 bases from V and 2 bases from J, with 7 bases between. The CDR3 region has the DNA TGTGCCAGCAGTGACCCAGGGACTGGGGCCAACGTCCTGACTTTC. Translating gives CASSDPGTGANVLTF.

The chain combines TRBV19 with TRBJ1-5; 8 bases align to TRBD1. The CDR3 has 15 amino acids. Per germline, CDR1 LNHDA and CDR2 SQIVND (reference sequence). V dropped 3 bases and J dropped 2; count of bases not matched to a gene: 3. Here the CDR3 reads CASSIDRGGNQPQHF. CDR3 DNA sequence: TGTGCCAGTAGTATCGACAGGGGCGGCAATCAGCCCCAGCATTTT.

This clone was found once. This may arise from a read error, as a much more abundant clone is one base away. The chain joins TRBV7-2 to TRBJ1-1; D unresolved. This CDR3 is 13 amino acids long. Germline values: CDR1 SGHTA, CDR2 FQGNSA. Trimming pared 2 bases from V and 1 base from J, leaving 5 bases between. The CDR3 spells CASSLYRNTEAFF. Here the CDR3 DNA reads TGTGCCAGCAGCTTATACAGGAACACTGAAGCTTTCTTT.

The genes are TRBV6-4 and TRBJ2-2, with D possibly matching TRBD1 (6 bases). The germline V and J ends were trimmed by 5 bases and 7 bases, with 17 bases remaining between them. Germline assignment: CDR1 MRHNA and CDR2 SNTAGT. The CDR3 is 15 amino acids. In DNA, the CDR3 is TGTGCCAGCAGTTCCGATTCAGGGGCAGTCGGGGAGCTGTTTTTT. Its translation is CASSSDSGAVGELFF.

The chain carries TRBV5-4 and TRBJ2-7; 13 bases are shared with TRBD2. Germline loops: CDR1 SGHNT, CDR2 YYREEE (reference sequence). Unmatched junction bases numbered 4, after V lost 3 bases and J lost 4 bases. This CDR3 spans 15 amino acids. As DNA, the CDR3 is TGTGCCAGCAGCTCGGGACTAGCGGGGAATTACGAGCAGTACTTC. It yields the protein CASSSGLAGNYEQYF.

Notes on this clone: A much larger clone sits a single nucleotide away, making a read error possible. Because it lacks the conserved phenylalanine or tryptophan at the end, this CDR3 is likely a read error. Other nucleotide sequences from this sample produce the same CDR3. The chain links TRBV30 to TRBJ1-2, with D maybe TRBD1 (6 bases). The V and J ends lost 5 bases and 7 bases respectively, with 20 bases between them. Germline V gene data show CDR1 as GTSNPN and CDR2 as SVGIG (reference sequence). CDR3 length: 14 residues. The CDR3 nucleotides are TGTGCCTGGGGGGGGCCGAGGACAAAGGCTGGCTACACCCTC. Translation: CAWGGPRTKAGYTL.

This chain uses TRBV28 with TRBJ2-7, with D tentatively TRBD1 or TRBD2 (5 bases each). CDR3 length equals 13 residues. Germline-derived CDR1 and CDR2 are MDHEN and SYDVKM. V was shortened by 5 bases and J by 9 bases, with 17 bases between the two germline ends. DNA for the CDR3: TGTGCCAGCAGTCCCGGGCGCCGAGGGGTGCAGTACTTC. Its protein product is CASSPGRRGVQYF.

This chain joins TRBV27 and TRBJ2-7; D remains ambiguous. The V gene's germline CDR1 is MNHEY and CDR2 SMNVEV (reference sequence). The CDR3 runs 15 residues. V was clipped by 2 bases and J by 6 bases, with 17 bases between them. CDR3 loop: CASSLHGLVRREQYF. CDR3 DNA: TGTGCCAGCAGTTTACATGGTCTAGTCCGACGCGAGCAGTACTTC.

V is TRBV6-5 and J is TRBJ2-2, with 7 nucleotides matching TRBD2. The CDR3 spans 16 residues. Unmatched junction bases numbered 12, after V lost 4 bases and J lost 7 bases. Germline V gene data show CDR1 as MNHEY and CDR2 as SVGAGI. CDR3 in DNA: TGTGCCAGCAGTTTGTCCCGGGGGAGGGCCCACGGGGAGCTGTTTTTT. The encoded protein is CASSLSRGRAHGELFF.

The V call is TRBV5-4, the J call TRBJ2-7, with 9 bases that match TRBD1. CDR3 length: 15 residues. V gave up 6 bases and J gave up 4 bases; unmatched junction bases: 11. CDR1 is SGHNT, CDR2 YYREEE, per germline (reference sequence). Here the CDR3 DNA reads TGTGCCAGCAACACTACAGGGGGCCGACTGTACGAGCAGTACTTC. Translated: CASNTTGGRLYEQYF.